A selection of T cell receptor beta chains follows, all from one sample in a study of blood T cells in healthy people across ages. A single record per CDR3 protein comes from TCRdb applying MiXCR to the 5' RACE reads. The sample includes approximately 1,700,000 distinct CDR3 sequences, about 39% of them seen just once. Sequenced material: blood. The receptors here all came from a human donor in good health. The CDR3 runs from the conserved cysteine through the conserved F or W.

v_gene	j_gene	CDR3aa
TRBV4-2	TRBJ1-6	CASSQKSGESPPHF
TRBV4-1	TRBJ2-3	CASSQVMGAQYF
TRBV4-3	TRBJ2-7	CASSQDLDSSYEQYF
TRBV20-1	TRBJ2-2	CSASGRAVGELFF
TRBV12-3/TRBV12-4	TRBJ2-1	CASSQSPQGAYNEQFF
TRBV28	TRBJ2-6	CASNKPGQGSGANVLTF
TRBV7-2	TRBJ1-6	CASSQTAQGNSPLHF
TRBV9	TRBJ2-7	CASNRAPGHEQYF
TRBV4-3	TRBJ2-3	CASSQGRAYTDTQYF
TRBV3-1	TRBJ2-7	CASRQTSRSYEQYF
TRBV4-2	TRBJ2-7	CASSQEVIGSTLPGEQYF
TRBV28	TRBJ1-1	CASSFIGGYTEAFF
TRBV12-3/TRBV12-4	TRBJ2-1	CASSFVGLNYNEQFF
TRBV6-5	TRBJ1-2	CASGPQGHGYTF
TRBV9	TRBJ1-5	CASSVDRAYQPQHF
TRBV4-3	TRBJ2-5	CASSRLTGIQETQYF
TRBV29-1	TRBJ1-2	CSIWTGRSANYGYTF
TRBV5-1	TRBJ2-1	CASSPGTGSWGSYNEQFF
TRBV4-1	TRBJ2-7	CASSPQPGEVYEQYF
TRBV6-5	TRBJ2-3	CASRTLSYTDTQYF
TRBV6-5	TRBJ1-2	CASSKGDRSYGYTF
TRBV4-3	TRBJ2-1	CASSHGVLGEQFF
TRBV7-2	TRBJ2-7	CASSPGMGTGAGYEQYF
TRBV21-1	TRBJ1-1	CASSKWPSLGEAFF
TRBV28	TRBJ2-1	CASSLISRNEQFF
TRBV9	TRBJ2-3	CASSVGGDTSTDTQYF
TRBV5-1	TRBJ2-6	CASSLDPGANVLTF
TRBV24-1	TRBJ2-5	CATSDGAGLRSGEQYF
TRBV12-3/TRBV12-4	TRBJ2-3	CASILELGRDTQYF
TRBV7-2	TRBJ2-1	CASTTGRVYNEQFF
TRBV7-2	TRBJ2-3	CASSLSGGYGDTQYF
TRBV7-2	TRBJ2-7	CASSRRGQAYEQYF
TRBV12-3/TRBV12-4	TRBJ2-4	CAASTGQGNKNIQYF